The entry below gives a single T cell receptor beta chain sequence along with its context. Its antigen is still unknown. Naive CD8 cells lacked CD45RO, underwent positive selection for CCR7 and left out terminally differentiated effector memory CD45RA+ cells. Healthy HIV-negative adults without recent acute infections or vaccinations served as donors. TCRdb keeps only in-frame clones here, not all; method: immunoSEQ multiplex PCR. The table lists about 2.1 million clones, about 94% of them singletons. Germline CDR1 is MDHEN and CDR2 is SYDVKM. The CDR3 spans 17 residues. Germline trimming cut 1 base from V and 5 bases from J; bases unmatched to any gene: 5. This sample is drawn from a study of shared clonotypes between healthy human individuals. Study-level findings and limits: Lower generation probabilities were found for non-shared clonotypes than for those shared by all four donors.

Sequenced sample: naive CD8+ T cells from PBMCs. This chain uses TRBV28 with TRBJ2-1, with 13 bases lining up with TRBD2. This clonotype was sampled from a man aged 18 to 30 in good health. Some clones in this sample may be carry-over from other donors' samples. In nucleotides, the CDR3 is TGTGCCAGCAGTTTATACCCCACTAGCGGGAGGGACAATGAGCAGTTCTTC. It yields the protein CASSLYPTSGRDNEQFF.